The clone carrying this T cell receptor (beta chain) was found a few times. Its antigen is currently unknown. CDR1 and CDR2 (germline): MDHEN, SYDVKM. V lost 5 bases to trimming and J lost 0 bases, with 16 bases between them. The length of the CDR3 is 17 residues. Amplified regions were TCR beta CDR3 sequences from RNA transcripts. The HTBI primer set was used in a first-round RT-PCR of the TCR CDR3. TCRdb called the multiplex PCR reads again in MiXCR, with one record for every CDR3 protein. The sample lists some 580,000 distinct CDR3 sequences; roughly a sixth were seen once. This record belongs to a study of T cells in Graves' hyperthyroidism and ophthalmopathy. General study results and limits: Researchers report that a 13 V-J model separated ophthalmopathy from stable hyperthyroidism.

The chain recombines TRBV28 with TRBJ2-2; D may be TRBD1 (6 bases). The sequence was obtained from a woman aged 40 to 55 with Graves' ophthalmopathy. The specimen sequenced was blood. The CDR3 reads CASSALGALSNTGELFF. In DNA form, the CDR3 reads TGTGCCAGCAGTGCCCTGGGGGCCCTCTCGAACACCGGGGAGCTGTTTTTT.